This TCR beta chain is from a study of blood T cell repertoires in COVID-19. From germline, CDR1 is MGHRA and CDR2 YSYEKL. Between the trimmed V and J ends, which lost 0 bases and 9 bases, there was a span of 17 bases. The CDR3 spans 15 residues. TCRdb's table, derived via immunoSEQ multiplex PCR, lists solely in-frame clones and lacks some. The sample has 200,000 to 250,000 clones, 70% to 85% seen once. The sequence was obtained from a woman of 80 years or more with COVID-19, enrolled during active disease. Sample: peripheral blood. The chain has TRBV4-1 and TRBJ1-1, with D perhaps TRBD1 (6 bases). The CDR3 loop is CASSQDPRAGGQAFF. DNA for the CDR3: TGCGCCAGCAGCCAAGACCCACGGGCGGGGGGGCAAGCTTTCTTT.